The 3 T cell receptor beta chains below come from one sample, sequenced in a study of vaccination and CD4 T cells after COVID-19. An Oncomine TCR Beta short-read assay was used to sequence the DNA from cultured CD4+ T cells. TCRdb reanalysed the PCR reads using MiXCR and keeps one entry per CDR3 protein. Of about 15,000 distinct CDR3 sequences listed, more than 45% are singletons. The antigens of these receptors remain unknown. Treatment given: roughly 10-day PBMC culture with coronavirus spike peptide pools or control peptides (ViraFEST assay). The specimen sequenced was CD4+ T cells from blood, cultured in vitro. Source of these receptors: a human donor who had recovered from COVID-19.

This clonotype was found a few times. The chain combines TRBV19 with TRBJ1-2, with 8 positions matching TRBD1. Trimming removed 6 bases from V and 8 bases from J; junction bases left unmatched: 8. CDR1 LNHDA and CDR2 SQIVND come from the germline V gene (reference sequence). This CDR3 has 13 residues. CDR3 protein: CASSPRTGLGYTF. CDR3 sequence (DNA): TGTGCCAGTAGCCCCCGGACAGGGTTAGGCTACACCTTC.

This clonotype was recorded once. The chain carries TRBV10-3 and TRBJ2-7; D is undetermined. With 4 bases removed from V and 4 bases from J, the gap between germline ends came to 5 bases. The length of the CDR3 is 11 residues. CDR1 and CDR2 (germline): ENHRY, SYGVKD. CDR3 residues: CAISGGYEQYF. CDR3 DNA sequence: TGTGCCATCAGTGGGGGTTACGAGCAGTACTTC.

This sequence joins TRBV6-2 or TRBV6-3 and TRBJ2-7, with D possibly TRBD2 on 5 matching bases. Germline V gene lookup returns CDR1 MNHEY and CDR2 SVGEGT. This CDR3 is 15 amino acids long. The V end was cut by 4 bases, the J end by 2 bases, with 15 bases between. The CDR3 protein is CASSSRTLRTYEQYF. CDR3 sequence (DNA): TGTGCCAGCAGTTCCAGGACTTTACGAACCTACGAGCAGTACTTC.